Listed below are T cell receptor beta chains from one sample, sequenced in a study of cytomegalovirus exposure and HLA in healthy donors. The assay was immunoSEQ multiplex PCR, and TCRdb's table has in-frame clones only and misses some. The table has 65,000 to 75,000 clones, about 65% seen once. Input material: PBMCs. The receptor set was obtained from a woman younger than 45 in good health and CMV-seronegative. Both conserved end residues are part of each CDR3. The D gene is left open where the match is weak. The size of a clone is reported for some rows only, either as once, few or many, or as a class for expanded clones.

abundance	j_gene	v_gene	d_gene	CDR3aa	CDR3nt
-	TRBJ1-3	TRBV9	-	CASSVEEGYGNTIYF	TGTGCCAGCAGCGTAGAGGAGGGCTATGGAAACACCATATATTTT
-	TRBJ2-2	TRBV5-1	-	CASSLIPNDDTGELFF	TGCGCCAGCAGCTTGATCCCTAACGATGACACCGGGGAGCTGTTTTTT
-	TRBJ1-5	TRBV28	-	CASSSRSRQAGDQPQHF	TGTGCCAGCAGCTCCCGAAGTCGACAGGCGGGGGATCAGCCCCAGCATTTT
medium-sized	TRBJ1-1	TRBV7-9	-	CASSLRGHTEAFF	TGTGCCAGCAGCCTTCGAGGGCACACTGAAGCTTTCTTT
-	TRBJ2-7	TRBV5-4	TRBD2	CASSLGGGGARNEQYF	TGTGCCAGCAGCTTGGGGGGCGGGGGGGCCAGGAACGAGCAGTACTTC
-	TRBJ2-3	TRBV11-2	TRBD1	CASSSLTGRTDTQYF	TGTGCCAGCAGCTCGTTGACAGGGCGCACAGATACGCAGTATTTT
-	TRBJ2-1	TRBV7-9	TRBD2	CASSLKLAGHSYNEQFF	TGTGCCAGCAGCTTAAAACTAGCGGGGCACTCCTACAATGAGCAGTTCTTC
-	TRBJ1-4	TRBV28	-	CASSFSREGEKLFF	TGTGCCAGCAGTTTTTCCCGGGAAGGGGAAAAACTGTTTTTT
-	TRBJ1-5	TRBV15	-	CATSRGTREQPQHF	TGTGCCACCAGCAGAGGGACACGGGAGCAGCCCCAGCATTTT
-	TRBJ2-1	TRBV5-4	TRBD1	CASSVDRGNLYNEQFF	TGTGCCAGCAGCGTGGACAGGGGAAACCTCTACAATGAGCAGTTCTTC
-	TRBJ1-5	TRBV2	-	CASSAYPRQPQHF	TGTGCCAGCAGTGCGTATCCCCGTCAGCCCCAGCATTTT
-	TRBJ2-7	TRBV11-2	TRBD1	CASRGTGPVYEQYF	TGTGCCAGCAGAGGGACAGGGCCTGTCTACGAGCAGTACTTC
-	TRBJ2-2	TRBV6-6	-	CASSPDTSTGELFF	TGTGCCAGCAGTCCCGACACCAGTACCGGGGAGCTGTTTTTT
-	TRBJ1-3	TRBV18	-	CASSLTVSGNTIYF	TGTGCCAGCTCCCTAACAGTATCAGGAAACACCATATATTTT
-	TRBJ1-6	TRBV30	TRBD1	CASGQGASYNSPLHF	TGTGCCTCCGGACAGGGGGCCTCCTATAATTCACCCCTCCACTTT
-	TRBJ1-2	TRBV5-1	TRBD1	CASSRGQGGNYGYTF	TGCGCCAGCAGCCGAGGACAGGGGGGAAACTATGGCTACACCTTC
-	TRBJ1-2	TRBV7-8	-	CASSFGGYGYTF	TGTGCCAGCAGCTTCGGCGGCTATGGCTACACCTTC
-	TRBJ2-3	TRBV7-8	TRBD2	CASSFAGGHADTQYF	TGTGCCAGCAGCTTTGCGGGGGGCCACGCAGATACGCAGTATTTT
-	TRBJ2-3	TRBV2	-	CASSSSDRGSTDTQYF	-
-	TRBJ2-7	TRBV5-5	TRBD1	CASSLARTGLYEQYF	TGTGCCAGCAGCTTGGCGCGGACAGGGCTCTACGAGCAGTACTTC
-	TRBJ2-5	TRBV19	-	CASSQQKRQFGETQYF	TGTGCCAGTAGTCAGCAGAAGAGGCAGTTCGGGGAGACCCAGTACTTC
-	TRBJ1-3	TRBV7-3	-	CASSLFQGTGNTIYF	TGTGCCAGCAGCTTATTCCAGGGTACTGGAAACACCATATATTTT
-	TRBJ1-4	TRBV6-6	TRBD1	CASSQGQGWSEKLFF	TGTGCCAGCAGTCAAGGACAGGGATGGAGTGAAAAACTGTTTTTT
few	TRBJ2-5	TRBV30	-	CAWSLSTGLLETQYF	TGTGCCTGGAGTCTCTCGACGGGACTTCTAGAGACCCAGTACTTC
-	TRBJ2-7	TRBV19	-	CASSGGPAYEQYF	TGTGCCAGCAGCGGCGGACCCGCCTACGAGCAGTACTTC
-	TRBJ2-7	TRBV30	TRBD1	CARGQGDYEQYF	TGTGCCCGCGGACAGGGTGACTACGAGCAGTACTTC
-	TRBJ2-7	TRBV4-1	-	CASSQGWRAGYEQYF	TGCGCCAGCAGCCAAGGGTGGAGGGCCGGCTACGAGCAGTACTTC
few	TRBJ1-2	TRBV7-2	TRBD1	CASSQLTGVGYGYTF	TGTGCCAGCAGCCAATTGACAGGGGTAGGCTATGGCTACACCTTC
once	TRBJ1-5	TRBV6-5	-	CASRILRDQPQHF	TGTGCCAGCAGGATACTCAGGGATCAGCCCCAGCATTTT
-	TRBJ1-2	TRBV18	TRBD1	CASSRGTGGADGYTF	TGTGCCAGCTCAAGAGGAACAGGGGGCGCAGATGGCTACACCTTC
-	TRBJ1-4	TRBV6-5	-	CASSARQRVNEKLFF	TGTGCCAGCAGTGCCCGACAGAGAGTGAATGAAAAACTGTTTTTT
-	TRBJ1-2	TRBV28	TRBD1	CASSWGTGERNYGYTF	TGTGCCAGCAGTTGGGGGACAGGGGAAAGAAACTATGGCTACACCTTC
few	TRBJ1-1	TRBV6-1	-	CASSEEVWQLDTEAFF	TGTGCCAGCAGTGAAGAAGTGTGGCAGTTGGACACTGAAGCTTTCTTT